This T cell receptor (beta chain) stems from a study of T-cell reconstitution after alpha-beta-depleted transplantation in children. TCRbeta library construction was performed incorporating unique molecular identifiers. TCRdb used MiXCR to reprocess the PCR reads, holding one entry per CDR3 protein. The sample lists 490,000 or so distinct CDR3 sequences, under 15% seen once, with approximately 5.4% in the top ten. This clonotype has just a few counts. CDR1 is KGHSH, CDR2 LQKENI, per germline. The CDR3 sequence is 14 residues long. V was clipped by 4 bases and J by 3 bases, with 10 bases between them. The V call is TRBV18, the J call TRBJ1-3, with unresolved D. The TCR comes from a human donor who donated a stem cell graft to a child with combined immunodeficiency. The specimen was PBMCs from the stem cell graft donor, collected from the stem cell graft. The DNA for the CDR3 is TGTGCCAGCTCACGGGAGATCGATGGAAACACCATATATTTT. Encoded protein: CASSREIDGNTIYF.